Listed here are 12 T cell receptor beta chains from one sample, sequenced in a study of CXCR3-negative and CXCR3-positive naive CD8 T cells. UMI-labeled 5' RACE yielded the TRB cDNA libraries. From its re-call of the 5' RACE reads, TCRdb lists each CDR3 protein once, without DNA. The listing contains 100,000 to 150,000 distinct CDR3 sequences. The sequencing sample was made of naive CXCR3- CD8+ T cells from blood. Subset in this sample: CD45RO-CCR7+CD27+CD95- naive CD8+ T cells lacking CXCR3 (TNR3-). The receptor set was obtained from a human donor in good health. Some clones in this sample may be carry-over from other donors' samples.

CDR3 in amino acids: CSARDSGSSYNEQFF. The chain employs TRBV20-1 and TRBJ2-1. This CDR3 has 15 amino acids. CDR1 and CDR2 from the germline V gene are DFQATT and SNEGSKA (reference sequence).

The gene calls are TRBV9 and TRBJ2-1; TCRdb lists TRBD2, though no DNA is available to test this call. This CDR3 comprises 11 residues. Germline V gene lookup returns CDR1 SGDLS and CDR2 YYNGEE. CDR3 residues: CASSEGVEQFF.

This rearrangement joins TRBV6-1 to TRBJ2-1; TCRdb picks TRBD2, but there is no DNA to check that call. Per germline, CDR1 MNHNS and CDR2 SASEGT. The CDR3 loop spans 19 amino acids. CDR3 amino acids: CASSDSTGLAGGLLNEQFF.

The rearrangement links TRBV21-1 to TRBJ1-1. TRBV21-1 is deemed a pseudogene. The CDR3 runs to 18 residues. CDR3 protein: CASSKATDPKPNNTEAFF.

This rearrangement joins TRBV14 to TRBJ2-7; TCRdb reports TRBD2, a call that lacks DNA to check it against. Germline V gives CDR1 SGHDN, CDR2 FVKESK. There are 16 residues in the CDR3. The CDR3 spells CASSQLAGGPYNEQYF.

The J gene is TRBJ2-3, the V gene TRBV7-6. This CDR3 is 12 amino acids long. Germline loops: CDR1 SGHVS, CDR2 FNYEAQ. The CDR3 here is CASSQGIDTQYF.

CDR3 amino acids: CASSPRFQGDTEAFF. The chain recombines TRBV5-1 with TRBJ1-1; TCRdb's D call of TRBD1 is untestable without DNA. The CDR3 extends over 15 amino acids. Germline lookup yields CDR1 SGHRS and CDR2 YFSETQ.

The chain has TRBV15 and TRBJ1-2. The V gene's germline CDR1 is LNHNV and CDR2 YYDKDF (reference sequence). The CDR3 is 13 amino acids. The CDR3: CATSSSGDYGYTF. The variable domain in full, completed from reference TRBV15 and TRBJ1-2, reads DAMVIQNPRYQVTQFGKPVTLSCSQTLNHNVMYWYQQKSSQAPKLLFHYYDKDFNNEADTPDNFQSRRPNTSFCFLDIRSPGLGDTAMYLCATSSSGDYGYTFGSGTRLTVV.

The chain recombines TRBV25-1 with TRBJ2-1; the TCRdb D gene call, TRBD2, has no DNA to confirm it. In germline, CDR1 is MGHDK, CDR2 SYGVNS. This CDR3 spans 14 amino acids. CDR3: CASSTSGGLNEQFF.

The chain has TRBV5-1 and TRBJ2-1; TCRdb indicates TRBD2, and absent DNA this call remains unverified. This CDR3 has 15 amino acids. Per germline, CDR1 SGHRS and CDR2 YFSETQ. CDR3 sequence: CASNTGLGTYPEQFF.

The chain has TRBV7-9 and TRBJ2-7. Looked up from germline, CDR1 is SEHNR and CDR2 is FQNEAQ (reference sequence). This CDR3 contains 14 residues. CDR3: CASSLTEVGHEQYF.

The chain carries TRBV29-1 and TRBJ2-1; TCRdb's D call, TRBD2, is unchecked because there is no DNA. The CDR3 covers 14 residues. Germline values: CDR1 SQVTM, CDR2 ANQGSEA. CDR3 amino acids: CSVAASGSYNEQFF.